Sequencing of this TCR beta chain was carried out in a study of blood T cells in healthy people across ages. Germline V gene sequence: CDR1 SGHRS, CDR2 YFSETQ. Trimming pared 4 bases from V and 5 bases from J, leaving 13 bases between. The CDR3 has 14 residues. This clonotype was detected once. Its target is unknown. Study observations and caveats: When set beside aged donors, long-lived donors presented more naive CD4+ cells and higher diversity. Strong correlation was found linking TCR beta diversity to naive T cell percentage.

With a J-beta primer mix and a sample-barcoded 5' primer, a second PCR ran roughly 7 to 11 cycles. TCRdb re-derived calls from the 5' RACE reads in MiXCR, one entry per CDR3 protein. The table has over 700,000 distinct CDR3 sequences, about 25% seen once. The same sample was also used in a study of T cells of mothers and their children.

The TCR was taken from a boy between 10 and 17 years old in good health. The material sequenced was blood. The chain is built from TRBV5-1 and TRBJ2-1; TRBD2 is a possible D gene (6 bases). CDR3 region: CASSLTRSNNEQFF. DNA for the CDR3: TGCGCCAGCAGCCTGACTAGGTCAAACAATGAGCAGTTCTTC.